Listed below are T cell receptor beta chains from one sample, sequenced in a study of long-term antiretroviral therapy in people with HIV. The data were produced by immunoSEQ multiplex PCR, yet TCRdb's version contains in-frame clones alone and is incomplete. The data hold around 20,000 clones, with about 78% observed a single time. Sequencing was performed on unsorted PBMCs, taken 2.9 years after starting antiretroviral therapy. These TCRs come from a woman between 25 and 40 years old with HIV. Each CDR3 is given with its conserved first and last residue.

V	J	CDR3
TRBV5-1	TRBJ1-1	CASSFRGLKNTEAFF
TRBV9	TRBJ2-2	CASSVSSSYTGELFF
TRBV10-2	TRBJ1-5	CASGDYSNQPQHF
TRBV1	TRBJ2-1	CTSSQDPRTSSSCYNEQFF
TRBV15	TRBJ2-5	CATSRVSQQETQYF
TRBV7-6	TRBJ2-5	CASSLVGREGLGETQYF
TRBV18	TRBJ1-1	CASSPPFRSTMNTEAFF
TRBV6-5	TRBJ1-2	CASSSGLKGDYGYTF
TRBV10-2	TRBJ1-2	CASSDVTGQANYGYTF
TRBV10-1	TRBJ1-6	CASRGLERQPIYNSPLHF
TRBV13	TRBJ1-6	CASSSGANNSPLHF
TRBV11-3	TRBJ2-1	CASSYEQGNYNEQFF
TRBV4-1	TRBJ2-6	CASSQDLAGAASGANVLTF
TRBV14	TRBJ1-4	CASRGTGSNEKLFF
TRBV5-1	TRBJ2-7	CASSLEVEKAYEQYF
TRBV10-3	TRBJ1-5	CAISERWDEPQHF
TRBV11-2	TRBJ2-5	CASSSMTGGLQETQYF
TRBV10-3	TRBJ1-6	CAISALQGANNSPLHF
TRBV13	TRBJ2-7	CASSSGQGLHYYEQYF
TRBV6-1	TRBJ1-2	CASRSTGNYGYTF
TRBV23-1	TRBJ1-6	CASSQTGLDSPLHF
TRBV5-1	TRBJ2-3	CASSEVAGSTDTQYF
TRBV10-2	TRBJ2-1	CASSKVPGQGADEQFF
TRBV2	TRBJ1-1	CASLTQGMNTEAFF
TRBV7-2	TRBJ1-6	CASSLDPTGRNSPLHF
TRBV15	TRBJ1-6	CATSTGDRGNNSPLHF